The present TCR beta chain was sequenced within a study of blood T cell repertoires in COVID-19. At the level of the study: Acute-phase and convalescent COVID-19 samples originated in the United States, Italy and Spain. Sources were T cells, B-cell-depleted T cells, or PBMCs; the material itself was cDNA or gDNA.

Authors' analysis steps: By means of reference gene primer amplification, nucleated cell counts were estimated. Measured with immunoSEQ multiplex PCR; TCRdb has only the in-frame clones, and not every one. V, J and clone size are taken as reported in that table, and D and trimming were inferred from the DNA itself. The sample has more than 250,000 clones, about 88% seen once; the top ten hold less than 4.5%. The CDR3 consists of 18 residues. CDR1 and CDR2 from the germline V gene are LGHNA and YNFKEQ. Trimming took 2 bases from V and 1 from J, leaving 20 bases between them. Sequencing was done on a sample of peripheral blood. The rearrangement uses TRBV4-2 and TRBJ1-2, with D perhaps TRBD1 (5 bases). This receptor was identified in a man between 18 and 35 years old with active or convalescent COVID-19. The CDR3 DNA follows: TGTGCCAGCAGCCAAAGAGGCACTTCGGGGGGAGGTAACTATGGCTACACCTTC. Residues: CASSQRGTSGGGNYGYTF.